These 25 T cell receptor beta chains originate from one sample sequenced in a study of blood T cell repertoires in COVID-19 (dated by TCRdb to about 2020). Receptor libraries were prepared by the immunoSEQ multiplex PCR assay. The clones in this table, taken by TCRdb from immuneACCESS, are in-frame only. Not every clone is retained; where verified, under half of the shortfall comes from an unresolved V gene, and the cause of the rest is unknown. This sample comprises hundreds of thousands of clones, 89% of them detected only once. The ten largest clones take up over 8% of the sample. Sequencing was performed on PBMCs or T cells enriched from blood (not recorded which). These receptors all come from a woman aged 35 to 49 who had recovered from COVID-19.

The V gene is TRBV7-3, the J gene TRBJ2-1; 10 bases align to TRBD1. Germline V gene lookup returns CDR1 SGHTA and CDR2 FQGTGA. The J segment lost 0 bases and the V segment lost 1 base, leaving 12 bases of the junction unmatched. The CDR3 sequence is 20 residues long. CDR3 DNA sequence: TGTGCCAGCAGCTTAATCCCAGGGACAGGGGCATCAAGCTCCTACAATGAGCAGTTCTTC. Its protein is CASSLIPGTGASSSYNEQFF.

The DNA for the CDR3 is TGTGCCGGCGTCGGGGAAAACTACGAGCAGTACTTC. Translation gives CAGVGENYEQYF. The J gene is TRBJ2-7, the V gene TRBV25-1, with D perhaps matching TRBD2 (5 bases). Trimming took 11 bases from V and 3 from J, leaving 14 bases between them. The CDR3 loop spans 12 amino acids. Germline V lookup: CDR1 MGHDK, CDR2 SYGVNS.

The chain joins TRBV5-4 to TRBJ1-2; TRBD1 agrees at 7 bases. The germline V gene encodes CDR1 SGHNT and CDR2 YYREEE (reference sequence). The CDR3 length is 13 residues. V shed 9 bases, J shed 6 bases, and the junction held 11 bases outside the gene matches. The CDR3 protein is CANQRQGFDGYTF. CDR3 DNA: TGTGCCAACCAAAGACAGGGATTCGATGGCTACACCTTC.

The chain recombines TRBV3-1 (or the pseudogene TRBV3-2) with TRBJ2-1, with a possible D match to TRBD1 (6 bases). Germline V gene sequence: CDR1 LGHDT, CDR2 YNNKEL (reference sequence). V shed 1 base and J shed 8 bases, with 15 bases lying between them. This CDR3 spans 15 amino acids. The CDR3 region is CASSQGAGVWYEQFF. CDR3 coding DNA: TGTGCCAGCAGCCAAGGGGCAGGGGTTTGGTATGAGCAGTTCTTC.

The chain links TRBV14 to TRBJ2-2; D might be TRBD2 (6 bases). CDR3 length equals 16 residues. Trimming pared 7 bases from V and 0 bases from J, leaving 15 bases between. In germline, CDR1 is SGHDN, CDR2 FVKESK. The CDR3 here is CASTLGGGTNTGELFF. DNA of the CDR3: TGTGCCAGCACCCTGGGCGGAGGGACGAACACCGGGGAGCTGTTTTTT.

The chain links TRBV30 to TRBJ1-2; 8 bases fit TRBD1. The junction had 10 bases not matched to a gene; V was cut back by 3 bases and J by 4 bases. Germline values: CDR1 GTSNPN, CDR2 SVGIG (reference sequence). The CDR3 has 15 residues. The CDR3 DNA sequence: TGTGCCTGGAGAGTGCCTGGACAGGGAATCTATGGCTACACCTTC. It encodes CAWRVPGQGIYGYTF.

The rearrangement uses TRBV13 and TRBJ2-5; 11 nucleotides agree with TRBD1. The V gene end was trimmed by 3 bases and the J gene end by 4 bases; junction bases not matched to a gene: 4. Germline lookup yields CDR1 PRHDT and CDR2 FYEKMQ (reference sequence). The CDR3 has 15 residues. Here the CDR3 DNA reads TGTGCCAGCAGCTTCGGACAGGGGGCGGGAGAGACCCAGTACTTC. This encodes CASSFGQGAGETQYF.

This clone was recorded only once. The CDR3 protein is CASRFAEAGANVLTF. CDR3 nucleotides: TGTGCCAGCCGCTTTGCAGAGGCTGGGGCCAACGTCCTGACTTTC. The rearrangement links TRBV2 to TRBJ2-6; D unclear. V lost 8 bases, J lost 2 bases, and 13 bases lay in between. The germline V gene has CDR1 SNHLY and CDR2 FYNNEI. The CDR3 spans 15 residues.

The chain employs TRBV9 and TRBJ2-5; D is perhaps TRBD2 (6 bases). CDR1 is SGDLS, CDR2 YYNGEE, per germline. The ends were cut back, 5 bases at V and 4 bases at J, with 15 bases in the middle. The CDR3 loop spans 14 amino acids. Here the CDR3 DNA reads TGTGCCAGCAGTCGTAGATGGGGAGGAGAGACCCAGTACTTC. Protein: CASSRRWGGETQYF.

The genes are TRBV5-4 and TRBJ2-7, with 7 nucleotides matching TRBD2. Germline trimming cut 2 bases from V and 3 bases from J; bases unmatched to any gene: 5. The CDR3 spans 14 residues. Per the germline V gene, CDR1 is SGHNT and CDR2 is YYREEE (reference sequence). The CDR3 DNA follows: TGTGCCAGCAGCTTTCCGGGGGGTAGCTACGAGCAGTACTTC. This translates into CASSFPGGSYEQYF.

This chain uses TRBV3-1 (or the pseudogene TRBV3-2) with TRBJ2-5; no clear D gene. The CDR3 sequence is 13 residues long. Germline CDR1 is LGHDT and CDR2 is YNNKEL (reference sequence). Trimming removed 1 base at V and 1 base at J, with 4 bases between. CDR3 loop: CASSQVIQETQYF. In nucleotides, the CDR3 is TGTGCCAGCAGCCAAGTAATCCAAGAGACCCAGTACTTC.

This chain joins TRBV5-6 and TRBJ1-5; no clear D gene. The CDR3 is 13 residues long. The V gene's germline CDR1 is SGHDT and CDR2 YYEEEE. Trimming removed 5 bases from V and 4 bases from J, with 10 bases in between. This CDR3 is CASSSRYNQPQHF. In DNA, the CDR3 is TGTGCCAGCAGTTCGCGTTATAATCAGCCCCAGCATTTT.

The rearrangement joins TRBV5-1 to TRBJ2-5; 7 bases align to TRBD2. In germline, CDR1 is SGHRS, CDR2 YFSETQ. After removal of 1 base from V and 3 bases from J, the junction contained 6 bases not matched to a gene. The CDR3 is 15 amino acids. CDR3 coding DNA: TGCGCCAGCAGCTTGACCGGGACTACCAAAGAGACCCAGTACTTC. Protein sequence: CASSLTGTTKETQYF.

This clone came up once. This chain connects TRBV7-9 to TRBJ2-3; no clear D gene. The CDR3 sequence is 11 residues long. V was pared by 5 bases and J by 3 bases, with 3 bases between. Germline assignment: CDR1 SEHNR and CDR2 FQNEAQ (reference sequence). CDR3 in amino acids: CASSRTDTQYF. The DNA for the CDR3 is TGTGCCAGCAGCCGTACAGATACGCAGTATTTT.

V usage is TRBV7-3 and J usage is TRBJ2-6; TRBD1 matches 12 bases. The J segment lost 2 bases and the V segment lost 5 bases, leaving 4 bases of the junction unmatched. This CDR3 has 17 amino acids. In germline, CDR1 is SGHTA, CDR2 FQGTGA. For the CDR3, the DNA is TGTGCCAGCAGCCAGGGACAGGGGGCTGCTGGGGCCAACGTCCTGACTTTC. Protein: CASSQGQGAAGANVLTF.

This chain joins TRBV5-6 and TRBJ2-7, with D possibly TRBD2 on 5 matching bases. The CDR3 loop spans 12 amino acids. Trimming pared 0 bases from V and 6 bases from J, leaving 7 bases between. Germline CDR1 SGHDT, CDR2 YYEEEE. The CDR3 sequence is CASSLASTEQYF. CDR3 in DNA: TGTGCCAGCAGCTTGGCTAGCACCGAGCAGTACTTC.

The J gene is TRBJ2-7, the V gene TRBV28; D unclear. V lost 3 bases, J lost 3 bases, and 9 bases lay in between. The CDR3 contains 13 residues. Per germline, CDR1 MDHEN and CDR2 SYDVKM. CDR3 coding DNA: TGTGCCAGCAGTTTTCCCCCACTCTACGAGCAGTACTTC. It specifies CASSFPPLYEQYF.

The chain is built from TRBV12-3 or TRBV12-4 and TRBJ2-1; no firm D call. V lost 5 bases, J lost 7 bases, and 6 bases lay in between. This CDR3 comprises 11 residues. CDR3 DNA sequence: TGTGCCAGCAGTCCCCTTAATGAGCAGTTCTTC. It is translated as CASSPLNEQFF.

The chain uses TRBV9 and TRBJ1-1, with TRBD1 matching 8 bases. Losses at the gene ends were 3 bases for V and 1 base for J; bases not matched to a gene: 5. Germline-derived CDR1 and CDR2 are SGDLS and YYNGEE. The CDR3 spans 15 residues. The CDR3 loop is CASSGLQGGNTEAFF. CDR3 DNA: TGTGCCAGCAGCGGATTACAGGGGGGGAACACTGAAGCTTTCTTT. Based on the CDR3 plus reference TRBV9 and TRBJ1-1, the full variable domain is DSGVTQTPKHLITATGQRVTLRCSPRSGDLSVYWYQQSLDQGLQFLIQYYNGEERAKGNILERFSAQQFPDLHSELNLSSLELGDSALYFCASSGLQGGNTEAFFGQGTRLTVV.

The chain couples TRBV30 to TRBJ2-3; the match to TRBD2 covers 7 bases. The CDR3 is made up of 17 amino acids. Germline V gives CDR1 GTSNPN, CDR2 SVGIG (reference sequence). The V and J ends lost 0 bases and 0 bases, in that order; junction bases with no gene match: 9. CDR3 loop: CAWSVPGGVDSTDTQYF. In nucleotides, the CDR3 is TGTGCCTGGAGTGTACCTGGGGGGGTGGATAGCACAGATACGCAGTATTTT.

This clone was detected once. The chain is built from TRBV6-2 or TRBV6-3 and TRBJ2-5, with D possibly matching TRBD2 (7 bases). Trimming removed 2 bases from V and 2 bases from J, with 12 bases in between. The CDR3 loop spans 15 amino acids. Germline values: CDR1 MNHEY, CDR2 SVGEGT. CDR3: CASSYVGGPQETQYF. The CDR3 region has the DNA TGTGCCAGCAGTTACGTGGGGGGGCCTCAAGAGACCCAGTACTTC.

The chain has TRBV30 and TRBJ1-1; 7 bases map to TRBD1. Germline lookup yields CDR1 GTSNPN and CDR2 SVGIG (reference sequence). This CDR3 is 14 amino acids long. V shed 2 bases and J 5 bases; nucleotides not matched to a gene: 8. The CDR3 region has the DNA TGTGCCTGGAGTCCCGGGACAGATCAGACTGAAGCTTTCTTT. It translates to CAWSPGTDQTEAFF.

V gene TRBV7-2 combines with J gene TRBJ1-2; 7 bases agree with TRBD1. CDR3 length: 14 amino acids. Looked up from germline, CDR1 is SGHTA and CDR2 is FQGNSA. V shed 1 base, J shed 4 bases, and the junction held 3 bases outside the gene matches. The CDR3 region has the DNA TGTGCCAGCAGCTTAGAAAGACAGGGCTATGGCTACACCTTC. It translates to CASSLERQGYGYTF.

This CDR3 is CASSQDRGYFNEQFF. CDR3 in DNA: TGTGCCAGCAGCCAAGATAGGGGCTACTTCAATGAGCAGTTCTTC. This sequence joins TRBV4-2 and TRBJ2-1; tentative D call: TRBD1 (5 bases). The CDR3 contains 15 residues. Germline V lookup: CDR1 LGHNA, CDR2 YNFKEQ. The V end was cut by 0 bases, the J end by 6 bases, with 12 bases between.

The chain combines TRBV7-9 with TRBJ1-2; TRBD1 matches 9 bases. Germline-derived CDR1 and CDR2 are SEHNR and FQNEAQ (reference sequence). J gave up 4 bases and V 5 bases, and 5 bases lay outside the gene matches. The CDR3 contains 14 residues. The chain's CDR3 is CASSAQGASYGYTF. The CDR3 DNA is TGTGCCAGCAGCGCACAGGGGGCAAGCTATGGCTACACCTTC.